Listed here are 10 T cell receptor beta chains from one sample, sequenced in a study of blood T cell repertoires in COVID-19 (dated by TCRdb to 2019 to 2021). Library generation was performed with the immunoSEQ multiplex PCR assay. What TCRdb holds here is the immuneACCESS table cut down to in-frame rearrangements. Part of the clones is not present; checked against another copy, under half of the missing clones reflect an unresolved V gene, and the others are unexplained. For this sample there are tens of thousands of clones; 80% appear just once. The top ten clones comprise more than 4% of the sample. The material sequenced was peripheral blood. These receptors came from a woman in her 70s with acute or convalescent COVID-19.

V and J are TRBV7-9 and TRBJ2-1; 7 nucleotides align to TRBD2. Germline values: CDR1 SEHNR, CDR2 FQNEAQ (reference sequence). V lost 5 bases, J lost 7 bases, and 5 bases stayed unmatched. CDR3 length: 13 amino acids. The CDR3, as DNA: TGTGCCAGCAGCCTTTTCGGGGGGAATGAGCAGTTCTTC. Residues: CASSLFGGNEQFF.

This sequence joins TRBV7-9 and TRBJ2-3, with 7 bases matching TRBD2. Unmatched junction bases numbered 9, after V lost 0 bases and J lost 6 bases. The CDR3 is 16 amino acids. In germline, CDR1 is SEHNR, CDR2 FQNEAQ (reference sequence). CDR3 protein: CASSLAARGISDTQYF. The CDR3 DNA sequence: TGTGCCAGCAGCTTAGCTGCGCGGGGGATATCCGATACGCAGTATTTT.

The V gene is TRBV18, the J gene TRBJ2-7; the match to TRBD1 covers 9 bases. The CDR3 runs 13 residues. The V gene end was trimmed by 4 bases and the J gene end by 7 bases; junction bases not matched to a gene: 5. In germline, CDR1 is KGHSH, CDR2 LQKENI. The CDR3 spells CASSRTGGEEQYF. DNA of the CDR3: TGTGCCAGCTCACGCACAGGGGGCGAGGAGCAGTACTTC.

The chain recombines TRBV19 with TRBJ1-1; perhaps TRBD1 as D (5 bases). Per germline, CDR1 LNHDA and CDR2 SQIVND (reference sequence). The CDR3 covers 14 residues. The V and J ends lost 6 bases and 3 bases respectively, with 14 bases between them. The CDR3 loop is CASRSAREDTEAFF. CDR3 bases: TGTGCCAGTAGGAGTGCCAGGGAGGACACTGAAGCTTTCTTT.

This clone was detected only once. The V and J genes are TRBV2 and TRBJ2-1; TRBD2 aligns across 10 bases. The CDR3 covers 21 residues. Germline assignment: CDR1 SNHLY and CDR2 FYNNEI. The ends lost 2 bases at V and 0 bases at J; junction bases unmatched: 16. The CDR3 DNA is TGTGCCAGCAGTGAACGGCCCCTAGCGGGGGCCCCGGATCCCTCCTACAATGAGCAGTTCTTC. Encoded protein: CASSERPLAGAPDPSYNEQFF.

The rearrangement uses TRBV24-1 and TRBJ2-2; 10 bases align to TRBD1. The CDR3 is made up of 17 amino acids. Unmatched junction bases numbered 2, after V lost 2 bases and J lost 0 bases. CDR1 is KGHDR and CDR2 is SFDVKD in the germline V gene. The CDR3 loop is CATSDWGTGANTGELFF. CDR3 nucleotide sequence: TGTGCCACCAGTGATTGGGGGACAGGGGCGAACACCGGGGAGCTGTTTTTT.

The chain couples TRBV3-1 (or the pseudogene TRBV3-2) to TRBJ1-6; D ambiguous. V lost 5 bases and J 8 bases, leaving 10 bases between the germline ends. The V gene's germline CDR1 is LGHDT and CDR2 YNNKEL (reference sequence). The CDR3 runs 13 residues. This chain's CDR3 is CASSTRGDSPLHF. CDR3 bases: TGTGCCAGCAGCACTAGAGGTGATTCACCCCTCCACTTT.

The chain is built from TRBV7-9 and TRBJ1-2; D is perhaps TRBD1 (5 bases). This CDR3 region has 15 residues. Deletions cut 5 bases from V and 3 bases from J, with 16 bases between. Germline V CDR1 and CDR2: SEHNR, FQNEAQ (reference sequence). The DNA for the CDR3 is TGTGCCAGCAGCCCGGGGACGGAGGGCCACTATGGCTACACCTTC. Encoded protein: CASSPGTEGHYGYTF.

This chain joins TRBV25-1 and TRBJ1-2, with unresolved D. Germline V gene data show CDR1 as MGHDK and CDR2 as SYGVNS. The CDR3 has 14 residues. V dropped 10 bases and J dropped 2 bases, with 17 bases sitting between them. Written as DNA, the CDR3 is TGTGCCACCATGTCCCCAGGAAACAACTATGGCTACACCTTC. Translated: CATMSPGNNYGYTF.

This clone was detected only a few times. The gene calls are TRBV24-1 and TRBJ1-3; 8 bases line up with TRBD1. Germline trimming cut 7 bases from V and 2 bases from J; bases unmatched to any gene: 15. The CDR3 has 18 residues. Germline CDR1 and CDR2: KGHDR and SFDVKD. CDR3 nucleotides: TGTGCCACCAGCCTAGCCCCTGGCCAGGGGGCCGCTGGAAACACCATATATTTT. Translation gives CATSLAPGQGAAGNTIYF.